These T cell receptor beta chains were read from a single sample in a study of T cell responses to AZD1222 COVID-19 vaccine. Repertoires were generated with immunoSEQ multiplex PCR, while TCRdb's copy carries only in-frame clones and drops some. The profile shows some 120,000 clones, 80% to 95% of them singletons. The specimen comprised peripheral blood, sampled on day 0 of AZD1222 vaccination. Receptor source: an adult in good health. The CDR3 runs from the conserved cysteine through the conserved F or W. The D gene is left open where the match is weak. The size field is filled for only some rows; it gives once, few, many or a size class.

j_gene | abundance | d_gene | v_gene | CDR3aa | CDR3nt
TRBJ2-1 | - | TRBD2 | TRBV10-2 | CASSEGLAGGDEQFF | TGCGCCAGCAGTGAGGGCCTAGCGGGAGGCGACGAGCAGTTCTTC
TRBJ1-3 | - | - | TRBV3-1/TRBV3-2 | CASSQDTGIGNTIYF | TGTGCCAGCAGCCAAGATACCGGTATTGGAAACACCATATATTTT
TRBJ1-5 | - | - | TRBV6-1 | CASSEGGEPQHF | TGTGCCAGCAGTGAAGGGGGGGAGCCCCAGCATTTT
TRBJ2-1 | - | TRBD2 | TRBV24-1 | CATSRTSGSYAEQFF | TGTGCCACCAGTAGGACTAGCGGGAGTTACGCTGAGCAGTTCTTC
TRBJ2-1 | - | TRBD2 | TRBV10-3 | CASAGTSGRGYNEQFF | TGTGCCAGTGCCGGGACTAGCGGCCGTGGATACAATGAGCAGTTCTTC
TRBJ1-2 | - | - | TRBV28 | CASSLLQNYGYTF | TGTGCCAGCAGTTTATTACAGAACTATGGCTACACCTTC
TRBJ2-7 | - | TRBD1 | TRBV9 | CASSVGTGSYHEQYF | TGTGCCAGCAGCGTAGGGACAGGAAGTTACCACGAGCAGTACTTC
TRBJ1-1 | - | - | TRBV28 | CASSLTGRDTEAFF | TGTGCCAGCAGTTTAACAGGTAGGGACACTGAAGCTTTCTTT
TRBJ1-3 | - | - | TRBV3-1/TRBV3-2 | CASSPSSGNTIYF | TGTGCCAGCAGCCCGAGCTCTGGAAACACCATATATTTT
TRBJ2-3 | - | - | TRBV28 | CASMWGADTQYF | TGTGCCAGTATGTGGGGCGCAGATACGCAGTATTTT
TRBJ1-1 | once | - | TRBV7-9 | CASSSQPGTEAFF | TGTGCCAGCAGCTCCCAACCAGGAACTGAAGCTTTCTTT
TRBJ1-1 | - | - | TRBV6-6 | CASGRGRVGDTEAFF | TGTGCCAGTGGGCGGGGGCGAGTAGGGGACACTGAAGCTTTCTTT